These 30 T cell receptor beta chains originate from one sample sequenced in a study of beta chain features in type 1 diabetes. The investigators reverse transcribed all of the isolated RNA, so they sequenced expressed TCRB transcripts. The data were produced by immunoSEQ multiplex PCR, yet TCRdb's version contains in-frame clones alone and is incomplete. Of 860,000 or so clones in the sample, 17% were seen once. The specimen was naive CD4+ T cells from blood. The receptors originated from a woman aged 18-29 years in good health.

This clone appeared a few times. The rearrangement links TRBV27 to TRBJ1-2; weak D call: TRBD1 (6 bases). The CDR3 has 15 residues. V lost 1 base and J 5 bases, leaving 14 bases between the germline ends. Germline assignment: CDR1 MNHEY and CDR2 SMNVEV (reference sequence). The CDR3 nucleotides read TGTGCCAGCAGTTTATACCCCAGGACAGCATATGGCTACACCTTC. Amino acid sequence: CASSLYPRTAYGYTF.

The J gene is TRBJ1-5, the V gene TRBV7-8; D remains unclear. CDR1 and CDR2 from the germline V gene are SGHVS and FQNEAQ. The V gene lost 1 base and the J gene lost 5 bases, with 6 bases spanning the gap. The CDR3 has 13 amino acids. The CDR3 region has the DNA TGTGCCAGCAGCTTAGAATCCTATCAGCCCCAGCATTTT. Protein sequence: CASSLESYQPQHF.

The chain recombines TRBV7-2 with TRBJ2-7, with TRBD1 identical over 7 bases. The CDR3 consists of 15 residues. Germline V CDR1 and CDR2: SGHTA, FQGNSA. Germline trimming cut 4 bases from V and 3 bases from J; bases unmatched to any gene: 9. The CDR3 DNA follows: TGTGCCAGCAGCTCGCCGGACAGGACCCTCTACGAGCAGTACTTC. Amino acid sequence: CASSSPDRTLYEQYF.

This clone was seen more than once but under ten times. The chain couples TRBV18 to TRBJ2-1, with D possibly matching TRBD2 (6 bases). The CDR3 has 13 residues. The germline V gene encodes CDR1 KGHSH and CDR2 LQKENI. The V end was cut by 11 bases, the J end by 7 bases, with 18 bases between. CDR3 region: CAPAGRPLNEQFF. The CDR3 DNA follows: TGTGCCCCCGCGGGGAGGCCCTTGAATGAGCAGTTCTTC.

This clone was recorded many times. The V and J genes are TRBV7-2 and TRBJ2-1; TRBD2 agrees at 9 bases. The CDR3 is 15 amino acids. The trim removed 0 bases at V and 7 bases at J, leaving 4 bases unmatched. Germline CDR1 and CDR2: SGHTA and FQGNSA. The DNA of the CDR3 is TGTGCCAGCAGCTTAGCGGCGGGAGGGGGGAATGAGCAGTTCTTC. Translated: CASSLAAGGGNEQFF.

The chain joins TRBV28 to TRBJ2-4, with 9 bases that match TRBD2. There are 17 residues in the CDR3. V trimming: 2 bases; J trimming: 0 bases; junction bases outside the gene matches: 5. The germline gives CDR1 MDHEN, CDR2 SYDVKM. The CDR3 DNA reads TGTGCCAGCAGTTTAAGGAAACTAGCGGGAGCCAAAAACATTCAGTACTTC. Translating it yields CASSLRKLAGAKNIQYF.

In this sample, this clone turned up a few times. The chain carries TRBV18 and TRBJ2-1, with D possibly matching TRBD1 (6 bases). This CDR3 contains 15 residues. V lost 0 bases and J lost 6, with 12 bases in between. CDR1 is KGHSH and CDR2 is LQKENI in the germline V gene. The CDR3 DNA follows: TGTGCCAGCTCACCACCTTATCAAGGGGGCAATGAGCAGTTCTTC. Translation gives CASSPPYQGGNEQFF.

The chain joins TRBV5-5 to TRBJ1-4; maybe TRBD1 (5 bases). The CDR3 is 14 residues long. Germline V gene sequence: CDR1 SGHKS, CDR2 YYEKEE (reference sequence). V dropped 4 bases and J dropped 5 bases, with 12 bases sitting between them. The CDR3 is CASSANRKNEKLFF. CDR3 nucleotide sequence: TGTGCCAGCAGCGCAAACAGGAAGAATGAAAAACTGTTTTTT.

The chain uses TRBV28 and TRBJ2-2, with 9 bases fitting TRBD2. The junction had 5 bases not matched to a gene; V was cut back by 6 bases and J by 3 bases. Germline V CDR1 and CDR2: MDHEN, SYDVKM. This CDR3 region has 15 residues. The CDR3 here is CASRTGTSYTGELFF. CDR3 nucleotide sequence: TGTGCCAGCAGGACCGGGACTAGCTACACCGGGGAGCTGTTTTTT.

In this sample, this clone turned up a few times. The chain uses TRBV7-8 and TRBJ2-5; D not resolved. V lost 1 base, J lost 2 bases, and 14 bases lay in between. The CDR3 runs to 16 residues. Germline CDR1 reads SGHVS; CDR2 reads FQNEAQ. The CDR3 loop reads CASSLGFGPAQETQYF. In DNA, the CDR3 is TGTGCCAGCAGCTTAGGCTTTGGTCCTGCTCAAGAGACCCAGTACTTC.

Here the CDR3 reads CASSYAQGMNTEAFF. As DNA, the CDR3 is TGTGCCAGCAGTTACGCACAGGGTATGAACACTGAAGCTTTCTTT. The chain is built from TRBV6-5 and TRBJ1-1, with TRBD1 as a possible D gene (6 bases). This CDR3 contains 15 residues. V was trimmed by 2 bases and J by 0 bases, leaving 10 bases between them. Germline V gene sequence: CDR1 MNHEY, CDR2 SVGAGI.

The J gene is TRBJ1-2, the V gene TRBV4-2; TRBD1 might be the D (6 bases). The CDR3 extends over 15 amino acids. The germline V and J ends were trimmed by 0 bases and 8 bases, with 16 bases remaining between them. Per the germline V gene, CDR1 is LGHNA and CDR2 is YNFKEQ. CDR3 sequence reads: CASSQDVGRGRGYTF. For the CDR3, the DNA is TGTGCCAGCAGCCAAGATGTAGGCAGGGGTCGGGGCTACACCTTC.

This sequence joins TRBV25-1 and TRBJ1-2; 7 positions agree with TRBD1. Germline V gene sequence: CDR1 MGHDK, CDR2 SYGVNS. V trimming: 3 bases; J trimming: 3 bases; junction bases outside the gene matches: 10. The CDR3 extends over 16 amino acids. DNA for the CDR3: TGTGCCAGCAGTGATACAAGGGCAGGGGGGCACTATGGCTACACCTTC. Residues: CASSDTRAGGHYGYTF.

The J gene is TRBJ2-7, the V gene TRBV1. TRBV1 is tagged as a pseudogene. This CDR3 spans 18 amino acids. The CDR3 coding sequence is TGCACCAGCAGCCAAGATTGGTACGGGGCCATGAGCTCCTACGAGCAGTACTTC. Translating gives CTSSQDWYGAMSSYEQYF.

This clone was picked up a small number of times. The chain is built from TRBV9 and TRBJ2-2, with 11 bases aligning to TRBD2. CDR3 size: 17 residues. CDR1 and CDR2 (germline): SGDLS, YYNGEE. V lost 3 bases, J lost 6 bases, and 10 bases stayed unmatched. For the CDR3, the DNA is TGTGCCAGCAGCGCGTCGCCTACTAGCGGGAGATCCGGGGAGCTGTTTTTT. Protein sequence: CASSASPTSGRSGELFF.

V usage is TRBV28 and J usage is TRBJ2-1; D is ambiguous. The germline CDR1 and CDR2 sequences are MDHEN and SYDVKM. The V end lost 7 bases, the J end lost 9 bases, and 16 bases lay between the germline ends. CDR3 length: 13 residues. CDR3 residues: CASIGRIKSEQFF. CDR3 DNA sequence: TGTGCCAGCATTGGGCGGATAAAGAGTGAGCAGTTCTTC.

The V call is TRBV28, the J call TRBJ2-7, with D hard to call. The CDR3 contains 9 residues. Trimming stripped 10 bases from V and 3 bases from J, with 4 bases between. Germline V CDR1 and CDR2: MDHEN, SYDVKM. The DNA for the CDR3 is TGTGCCACCCTCTACGAGCAGTACTTC. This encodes CATLYEQYF.

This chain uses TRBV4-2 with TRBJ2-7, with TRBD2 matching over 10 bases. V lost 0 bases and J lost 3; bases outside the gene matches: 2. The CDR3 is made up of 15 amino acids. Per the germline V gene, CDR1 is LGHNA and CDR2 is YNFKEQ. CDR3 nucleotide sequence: TGTGCCAGCAGCCAAGAAAGACTAGCGGGCTACGAGCAGTACTTC. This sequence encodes CASSQERLAGYEQYF.

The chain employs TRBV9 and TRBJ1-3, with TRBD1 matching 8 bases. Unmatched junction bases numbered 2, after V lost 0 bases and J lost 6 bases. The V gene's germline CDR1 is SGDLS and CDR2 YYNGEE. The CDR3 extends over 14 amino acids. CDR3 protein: CASSVAQGVNTIYF. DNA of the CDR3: TGTGCCAGCAGCGTAGCACAGGGGGTAAACACCATATATTTT.

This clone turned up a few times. The DNA of the CDR3 is TGTGCCACGGGGCAGATCACAGATACGCAGTATTTT. It yields the protein CATGQITDTQYF. The chain combines TRBV7-9 with TRBJ2-3; tentatively, D is TRBD1 or TRBD2 (5 bases each). The CDR3 runs to 12 residues. CDR1 and CDR2 from the germline V gene are SEHNR and FQNEAQ (reference sequence). Trimming shortened V by 10 bases and J by 2 bases, and 10 bases separated the two germline ends.

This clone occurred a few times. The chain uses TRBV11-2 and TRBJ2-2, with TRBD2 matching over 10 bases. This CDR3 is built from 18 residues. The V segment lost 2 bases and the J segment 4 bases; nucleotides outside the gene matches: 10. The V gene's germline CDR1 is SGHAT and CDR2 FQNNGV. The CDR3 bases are TGTGCCAGCAGCTTAACTAGCGGGATAAAAAGAGCCACCGGGGAGCTGTTTTTT. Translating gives CASSLTSGIKRATGELFF.

CDR3 residues: CASSRPGWVGGTDTQYF. The CDR3 DNA follows: TGTGCCAGCAGCCGGCCGGGGTGGGTCGGGGGCACAGATACGCAGTATTTT. V usage is TRBV14 and J usage is TRBJ2-3, with D perhaps TRBD2 (5 bases). Germline V lookup: CDR1 SGHDN, CDR2 FVKESK. The V and J ends lost 4 bases and 1 base respectively, with 18 bases between them. CDR3 length: 17 amino acids.

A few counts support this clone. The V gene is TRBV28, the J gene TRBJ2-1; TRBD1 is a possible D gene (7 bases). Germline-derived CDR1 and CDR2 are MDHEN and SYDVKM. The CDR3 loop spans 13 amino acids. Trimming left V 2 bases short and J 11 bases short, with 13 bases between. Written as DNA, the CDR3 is TGTGCCAGCAGTTTAGGCGGGACAGCGAAGCAGTTCTTC. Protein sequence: CASSLGGTAKQFF.

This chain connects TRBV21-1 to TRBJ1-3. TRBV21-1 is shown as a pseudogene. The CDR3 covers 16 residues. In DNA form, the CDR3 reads TGTGCCAGCAGCAAAAGTGGGAGCCGGGGAGGAAACACCATATATTTT. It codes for CASSKSGSRGGNTIYF.

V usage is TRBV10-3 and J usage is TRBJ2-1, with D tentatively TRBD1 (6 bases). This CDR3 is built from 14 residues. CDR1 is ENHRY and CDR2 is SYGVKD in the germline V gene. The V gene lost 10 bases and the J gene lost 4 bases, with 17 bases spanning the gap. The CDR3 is CATGLGTLYNEQFF. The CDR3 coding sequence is TGTGCCACCGGATTGGGGACACTTTACAATGAGCAGTTCTTC.

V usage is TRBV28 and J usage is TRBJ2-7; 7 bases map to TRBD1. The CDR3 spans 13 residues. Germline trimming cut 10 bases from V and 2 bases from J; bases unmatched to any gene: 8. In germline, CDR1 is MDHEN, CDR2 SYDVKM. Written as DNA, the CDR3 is TGTGCCACAACGACGACAGGGCCCTACGAGCAGTACTTC. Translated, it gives CATTTTGPYEQYF.

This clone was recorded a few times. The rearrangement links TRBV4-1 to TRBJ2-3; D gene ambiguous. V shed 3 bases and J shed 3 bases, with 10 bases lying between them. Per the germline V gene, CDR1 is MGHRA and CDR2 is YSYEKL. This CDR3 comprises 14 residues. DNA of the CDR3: TGCGCCAGCAGCCACCAAGACGAGACAGATACGCAGTATTTT. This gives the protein CASSHQDETDTQYF.

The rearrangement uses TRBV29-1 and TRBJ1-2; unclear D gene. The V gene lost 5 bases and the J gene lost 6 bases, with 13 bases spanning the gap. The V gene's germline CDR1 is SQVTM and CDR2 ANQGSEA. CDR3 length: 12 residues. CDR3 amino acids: CSVNTAVHGYTF. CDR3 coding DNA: TGCAGCGTTAATACAGCAGTACATGGCTACACCTTC.

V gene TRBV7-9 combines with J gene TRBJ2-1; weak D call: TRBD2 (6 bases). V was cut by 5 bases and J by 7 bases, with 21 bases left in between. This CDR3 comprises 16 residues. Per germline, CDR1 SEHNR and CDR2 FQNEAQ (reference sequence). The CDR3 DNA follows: TGTGCCAGCAGCCAATACCGGGGGTTGGCGATAAATGAGCAGTTCTTC. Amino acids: CASSQYRGLAINEQFF.

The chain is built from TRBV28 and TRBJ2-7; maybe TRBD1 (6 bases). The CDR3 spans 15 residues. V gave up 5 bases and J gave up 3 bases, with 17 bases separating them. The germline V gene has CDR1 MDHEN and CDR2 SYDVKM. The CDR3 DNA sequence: TGTGCCAGCAGTGAACAGGGCCCGACCTTCTACGAGCAGTACTTC. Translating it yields CASSEQGPTFYEQYF.